This T cell receptor (beta chain) was found in a study of response to subunit inactivated influenza vaccine. Study findings and constraints: Each seasonal influenza vaccination recruits few new T cells, the authors suggested.

On this clonotype: Its specificity is unknown.

J lost 3 bases, V lost 5 bases, and 1 base had no gene match. The length of the CDR3 is 12 residues. Germline V gene data show CDR1 as SGHTA and CDR2 as FQGNSA. A single record per CDR3 protein comes from TCRdb applying MiXCR to the RT-PCR reads. The sample shows 800,000 or so distinct CDR3 sequences, around 20% of them seen only once. The TCR sequence derives from a man over 45 who received an inactivated influenza vaccine. Sequencing used PBMCs from blood, obtained 4 to 6 days after vaccination. This chain uses TRBV7-2 with TRBJ2-7, with TRBD2 matching 7 bases. This CDR3 reads CASSGGGYEQYF. CDR3 coding DNA: TGTGCCAGCAGCGGGGGGGGCTACGAGCAGTACTTC. The entire variable domain, with the rest obtained from reference TRBV7-2 and TRBJ2-7, is as follows: GAGVSQSPSNKVTEKGKDVELRCDPISGHTALYWYRQSLGQGLEFLIYFQGNSAPDKSGLPSDRFSAERTGGSVSTLTIQRTQQEDSAVYLCASSGGGYEQYFGPGTRLTVT.